Each of the 8 T cell receptor beta chains below was sequenced from the same sample in a study of T cell clonality in common variable immunodeficiency (dated by TCRdb to between 2015 and 2017). Library preparation was by the immunoSEQ multiplex PCR assay. TCRdb re-hosts the immuneACCESS table, in-frame sequences only. Its copies lack some clones; in the studies checked, an unresolved V gene accounts for under half of them, and the cause for the rest is not known. This sample contains 35,000 to 55,000 clones, none of which is a singleton. The ten largest account for about 10% of the sample. What was sequenced was peripheral blood mononuclear cells. The receptors shown here come from a person between 18 and 75 years old in good health.

This clone was seen ten or more times. The CDR3 end is not reached by the read, which stops 3 residues before it; the germline J gene fills it in. The chain carries TRBV6-1 and TRBJ1-1; D call uncertain. With 1 base removed from V and 3 bases from J, the gap between germline ends came to 6 bases. The CDR3 runs to 13 residues. CDR1 MNHNS and CDR2 SASEGT come from the germline V gene. The CDR3 protein is CASSEVRYTEAFF. The sequenced part of the CDR3 DNA is TGTGCCAGCAGTGAAGTTAGATACACTGAA.

Many counts were recorded for this clone. The CDR3 end is not reached by the read, which stops 3 residues before it; the germline J gene fills it in. The gene calls are TRBV18 and TRBJ2-7; TRBD1 agrees at 12 bases. Germline CDR1 reads KGHSH; CDR2 reads LQKENI. This CDR3 is 14 amino acids long. Losses at the gene ends were 5 bases for V and 4 bases for J; bases not matched to a gene: 3. The CDR3 protein is CASSGTGGNYEQYF. The DNA read from the CDR3 is TGTGCCAGCTCAGGGACAGGGGGCAATTACGAG.

This clone has ten or more counts. The read ends 3 residues before the CDR3 terminus; that terminus is restored from the germline J gene. This chain connects TRBV7-6 to TRBJ2-7, with 10 positions matching TRBD2. This CDR3 region has 16 residues. Trimming at V came to 5 bases and at J to 0 bases, leaving 7 bases not matched to a gene. Germline V CDR1 and CDR2: SGHVS, FNYEAQ. Incomplete CDR3 DNA: TGTGCCAGCAGCCTATTAGCGGGGGGCACCTCCTACGAG. It is translated as CASSLLAGGTSYE. The full CDR3 protein is CASSLLAGGTSYEQYF.

This clone was seen at least ten times. The read comes to an end 3 residues before the CDR3 does, leaving the germline J gene to fill in the end. The V call is TRBV28, the J call TRBJ1-2, with D unclear. V lost 2 bases and J lost 4, with 8 bases in between. The CDR3 spans 13 residues. CDR1 MDHEN and CDR2 SYDVKM come from the germline V gene. This CDR3 is CASSLPAIYGYTF. Partial CDR3 DNA: TGTGCCAGCAGTTTACCCGCTATCTATGGC.

This clone was detected many times. The CDR3: CASSIPGLAGETQYF. The CDR3 bases that were read are TGTGCCAGCAGCATCCCGGGACTAGCGGGAGAGACC. The rearrangement links TRBV11-3 to TRBJ2-5; TRBD2 matches 12 bases. The sequence runs out 3 residues before the end of the CDR3; the remainder is reconstructed from the germline J gene. Germline V gene lookup returns CDR1 SGHNT and CDR2 YENEEA. The CDR3 runs to 15 residues. V dropped 5 bases and J dropped 4; count of bases not matched to a gene: 5.

This clone was seen ten or more times. The read gets to within 3 residues of the CDR3 end, and the germline J gene fills in the rest. The chain is built from TRBV5-4 and TRBJ1-2; possibly TRBD1 for D (6 bases). This CDR3 comprises 13 residues. CDR1 is SGHNT, CDR2 YYREEE, per germline (reference sequence). V lost 4 bases to trimming and J lost 4 bases, with 11 bases between them. Here the CDR3 reads CASSQQGVYGYTF. The CDR3 bases that were read are TGTGCCAGCAGCCAACAGGGCGTCTATGGC.

This clone was seen many times. The observed sequence ends 3 residues before the CDR3 terminus, with the missing tail filled in from the germline J gene. This rearrangement joins TRBV28 to TRBJ2-6, with TRBD1 identical over 8 bases. The CDR3 extends over 16 amino acids. Germline CDR1 reads MDHEN; CDR2 reads SYDVKM. J gave up 0 bases and V 6 bases, and 4 bases lay outside the gene matches. The CDR3 loop reads CASRTGVSSGANVLTF. CDR3 bases read: TGTGCCAGCAGGACAGGGGTTTCCTCTGGGGCCAACGTC. Looking up the rest from reference TRBV28 and TRBJ2-6 gives the full variable domain: DVKVTQSSRYLVKRTGEKVFLECVQDMDHENMFWYRQDPGLGLRLIYFSYDVKMKEKGDIPEGYSVSREKKERFSLILESASTNQTSMYLCASRTGVSSGANVLTFGAGSRLTVL.

The sample holds many counts of this clone. The read terminates 3 residues ahead of where the CDR3 ends, so the germline J gene completes it. The genes are TRBV7-2 and TRBJ1-1; 9 bases agree with TRBD1. The germline CDR1 and CDR2 sequences are SGHTA and FQGNSA. The CDR3 spans 15 residues. Trimming cost V 10 bases and J 5 bases; bases outside gene matches: 14. Here the CDR3 reads CATETGQGSLTEAFF. The CDR3 bases that were read are TGTGCCACCGAGACTGGACAGGGGTCTTTGACTGAA.